This T cell receptor beta chain stems from a study of blood T cell repertoires in COVID-19. The length of the CDR3 is 17 residues. The V gene lost 0 bases and the J gene lost 4 bases, with 15 bases spanning the gap. CDR1 is MNHEY, CDR2 SMNVEV, per germline (reference sequence). The method was immunoSEQ multiplex PCR; TCRdb's version includes in-frame clones alone and lacks a portion of them. The table lists more than 150,000 clones, approximately 86% of them singletons. Researchers sorted participants into cohorts using their self-reported clinical history. Donors of Cohort 3 who recovered were those that had two negative PCRs, clearance, or symptom resolution.

This sequence originates from a woman in her twenties or thirties who had recovered from COVID-19. Source material: PBMCs or T cells enriched from blood (not recorded which). The rearrangement links TRBV27 to TRBJ2-2, with D tentatively TRBD2 (6 bases). CDR3 DNA: TGTGCCAGCAGTTTATCGAGGGGAGGCTTCCGCACCGGGGAGCTGTTTTTT. It codes for CASSLSRGGFRTGELFF.